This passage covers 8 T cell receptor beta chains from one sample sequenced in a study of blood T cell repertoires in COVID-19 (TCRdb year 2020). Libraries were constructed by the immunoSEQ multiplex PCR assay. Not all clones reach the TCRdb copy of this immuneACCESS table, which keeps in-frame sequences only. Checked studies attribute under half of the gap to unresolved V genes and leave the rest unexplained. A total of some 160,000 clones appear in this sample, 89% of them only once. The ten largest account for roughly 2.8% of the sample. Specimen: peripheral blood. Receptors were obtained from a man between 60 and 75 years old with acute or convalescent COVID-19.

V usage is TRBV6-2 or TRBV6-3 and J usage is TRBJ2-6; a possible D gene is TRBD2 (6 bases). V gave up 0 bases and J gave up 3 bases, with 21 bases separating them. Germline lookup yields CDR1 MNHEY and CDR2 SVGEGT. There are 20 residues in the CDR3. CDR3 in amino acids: CASSYSRYTAGLLGANVLTF. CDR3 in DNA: TGTGCCAGCAGTTACTCCCGTTACACCGCGGGGCTGCTTGGGGCCAACGTCCTGACTTTC.

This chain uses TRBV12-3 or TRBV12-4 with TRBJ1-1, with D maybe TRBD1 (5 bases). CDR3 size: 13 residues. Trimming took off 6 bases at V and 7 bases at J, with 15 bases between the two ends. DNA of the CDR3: TGTGCCAGCAGCTATAGGGCAGGGATTGAAGCTTTCTTT. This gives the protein CASSYRAGIEAFF.

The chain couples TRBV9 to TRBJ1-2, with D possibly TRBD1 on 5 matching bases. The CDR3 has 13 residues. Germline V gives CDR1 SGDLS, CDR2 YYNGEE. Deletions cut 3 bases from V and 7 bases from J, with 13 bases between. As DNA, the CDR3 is TGTGCCAGCAGCGCGGGGGGGTTTTTTGGCTACACCTTC. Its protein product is CASSAGGFFGYTF.

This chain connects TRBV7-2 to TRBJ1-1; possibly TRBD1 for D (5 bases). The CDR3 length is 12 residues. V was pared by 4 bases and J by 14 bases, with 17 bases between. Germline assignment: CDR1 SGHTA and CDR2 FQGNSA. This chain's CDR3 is CASSSGPGRKFF. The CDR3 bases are TGTGCCAGCAGCTCAGGTCCAGGGAGGAAATTCTTT.

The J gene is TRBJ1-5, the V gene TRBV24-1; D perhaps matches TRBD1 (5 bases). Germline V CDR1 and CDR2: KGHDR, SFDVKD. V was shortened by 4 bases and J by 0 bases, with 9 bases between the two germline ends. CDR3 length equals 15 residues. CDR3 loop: CATSEPGYSNQPQHF. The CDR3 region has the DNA TGTGCCACCAGTGAGCCAGGGTATAGCAATCAGCCCCAGCATTTT.

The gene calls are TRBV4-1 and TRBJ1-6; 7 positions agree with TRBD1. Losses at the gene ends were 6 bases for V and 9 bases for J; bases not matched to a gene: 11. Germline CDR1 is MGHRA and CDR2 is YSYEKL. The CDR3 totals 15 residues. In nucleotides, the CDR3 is TGCGCCAGCAGGGGGGCACCGGGACAGATTTCACCCCTCCACTTT. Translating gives CASRGAPGQISPLHF.

The CDR3 protein is CASSRNPYISGANVLTF. In DNA, the CDR3 is TGTGCCAGCAGCAGAAACCCTTACATCTCTGGGGCCAACGTCCTGACTTTC. V and J are TRBV5-8 and TRBJ2-6, with D hard to call. The ends were cut back, 4 bases at V and 0 bases at J, with 14 bases in the middle. Germline V gene data show CDR1 as SGHTS and CDR2 as YDEGEE. This CDR3 comprises 17 residues.

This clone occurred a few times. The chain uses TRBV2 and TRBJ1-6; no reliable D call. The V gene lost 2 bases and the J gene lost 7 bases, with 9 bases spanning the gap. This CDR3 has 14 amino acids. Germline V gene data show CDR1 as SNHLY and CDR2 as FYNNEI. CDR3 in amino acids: CASSEYPENSPLHF. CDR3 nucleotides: TGTGCCAGCAGTGAATATCCTGAGAATTCACCCCTCCACTTT.